This T cell receptor beta chain was identified in a study of technical replicates of blood from several donors (dated by TCRdb to 2017 to 2019). Points on this clone: What antigen it recognizes has not been identified. No base qualities exist here, and no much larger clone lies one base off it.

The germline V gene provides CDR1 WSHSY and CDR2 SAAADI. V trim: 5 bases; J trim: 4 bases; unmatched bases: 6. The CDR3 sequence holds 15 residues, the cysteine and phenylalanine included. Only the CDR3 region is kept as DNA, spanning 45 bases read in frame from base 1. Library construction relied on the immunoSEQ multiplex PCR assay. TCRdb mirrors the immuneACCESS table, restricted to in-frame sequences. Some clones are absent from its copies; in checked studies, under half trace to an unresolved V gene, and the reason for the others is unknown. This sample lists approximately 81,000 clones; roughly 96% were detected once. The ten largest make up more than 0.15% of the sample.

The clonotype originates from a human donor in good health. The V gene is TRBV10-2 and the J gene is TRBJ2-3, with TRBD2 matching 10 junction bases. Sequencing was done on a sample of T cells isolated from PBMCs. Here the CDR3 is given as CASSRQAGGPDTQYF. The DNA is TGCGCCAGCAGTAGGCAAGCGGGAGGGCCAGATACGCAGTATTTT.